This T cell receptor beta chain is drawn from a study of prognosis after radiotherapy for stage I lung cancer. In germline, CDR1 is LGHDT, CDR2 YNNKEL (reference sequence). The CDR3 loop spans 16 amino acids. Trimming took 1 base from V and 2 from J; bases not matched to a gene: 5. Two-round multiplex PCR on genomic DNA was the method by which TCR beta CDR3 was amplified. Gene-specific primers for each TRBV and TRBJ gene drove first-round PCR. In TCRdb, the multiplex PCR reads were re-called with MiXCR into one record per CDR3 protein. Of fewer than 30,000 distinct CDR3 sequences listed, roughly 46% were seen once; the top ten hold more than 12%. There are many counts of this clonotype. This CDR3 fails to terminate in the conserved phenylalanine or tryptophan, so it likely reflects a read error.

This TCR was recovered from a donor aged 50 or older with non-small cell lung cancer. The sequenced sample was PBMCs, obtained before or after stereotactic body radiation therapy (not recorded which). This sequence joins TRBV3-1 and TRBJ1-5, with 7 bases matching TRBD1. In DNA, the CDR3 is TGTGCCAGCAGCCAAGCAGGGGGAAGGGGCAATCAGCCCCAGCATCTT. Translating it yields CASSQAGGRGNQPQHL.